This T cell receptor beta chain was recorded in a study of long-term antiretroviral therapy in people with HIV. Study observations and caveats: Regardless of time point, clones expanded before ART dominated the repertoire. CDR3 length ranges were narrower in HIV repertoires than in controls.

Investigators performed immunoSEQ version v3.0 at survey level. Target depth was about 40,000-50,000 T-cell genomes per sample. TCRdb's copy holds only in-frame clones and misses some; the assay was immunoSEQ multiplex PCR. The sample carries tens of thousands of clones, around 80% recorded once. In the United States, treatment was given to all participants with HIV. This clone has just one count. Its target is not known. The source was unsorted PBMCs, collected 1.9 years after starting antiretroviral therapy. This TCR derives from a woman aged 50 to 65 with HIV.

CDR3 sequence: CASSWKFF. DNA of the CDR3: TGTGCCAGCAGCTGGAAGTTCTTC. The chain carries TRBV28 and TRBJ2-1; D is ambiguous. The CDR3 is made up of 8 amino acids. Trimming removed 6 bases at V and 14 bases at J, with 5 bases between. From germline, CDR1 is MDHEN and CDR2 SYDVKM.